This T cell receptor beta chain was profiled in a study of T-cell reconstitution after alpha-beta-depleted transplantation in children. V lost 3 bases to trimming and J lost 5 bases; unmatched junction nucleotides: 16. The CDR3 is 17 residues long. The germline V gene has CDR1 KGHSH and CDR2 LQKENI. Library preparation (for TCRbeta) was performed with unique molecular identifiers. MiXCR, applied by TCRdb to the PCR reads, yields one record per CDR3 protein. The sample lists 260,000 or so distinct CDR3 sequences; more than 10% were seen once. The clonotype comes from a human donor who donated a stem cell graft to a child with acute lymphoblastic leukemia. The specimen comprised PBMCs from the stem cell graft donor, sampled from the stem cell graft. The rearrangement links TRBV18 to TRBJ2-7, with 7 positions matching TRBD2. The CDR3 sequence: CASSPGSTSSGWHEQYF. CDR3 nucleotide sequence: TGTGCCAGCTCACCTGGGAGCACGAGTAGCGGGTGGCACGAGCAGTACTTC. Combining the CDR3 with reference TRBV18 and TRBJ2-7 gives the whole variable domain NAGVMQNPRHLVRRRGQEARLRCSPMKGHSHVYWYRQLPEEGLKFMVYLQKENIIDESGMPKERFSAEFPKEGPSILRIQQVVRGDSAAYFCASSPGSTSSGWHEQYFGPGTRLTVT.